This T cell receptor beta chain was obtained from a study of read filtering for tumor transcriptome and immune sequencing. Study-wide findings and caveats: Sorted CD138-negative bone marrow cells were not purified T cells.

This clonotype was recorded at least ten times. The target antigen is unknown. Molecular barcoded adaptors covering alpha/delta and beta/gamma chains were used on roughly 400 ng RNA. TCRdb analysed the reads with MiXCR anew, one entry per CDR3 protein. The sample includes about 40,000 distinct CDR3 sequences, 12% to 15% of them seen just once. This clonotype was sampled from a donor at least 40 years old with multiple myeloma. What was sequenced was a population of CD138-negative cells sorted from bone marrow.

In nucleotides, the CDR3 is TGTGCCAGCAGCCAATACGGAGCGGGAGGCCCAGATACGCAGTATTTT. This sequence encodes CASSQYGAGGPDTQYF. The chain links TRBV3-1 to TRBJ2-3, with TRBD2 identical over 9 bases. The CDR3 loop spans 16 amino acids. The V segment lost 2 bases and the J segment 4 bases; nucleotides outside the gene matches: 7. CDR1 LGHDT and CDR2 YNNKEL come from the germline V gene (reference sequence).